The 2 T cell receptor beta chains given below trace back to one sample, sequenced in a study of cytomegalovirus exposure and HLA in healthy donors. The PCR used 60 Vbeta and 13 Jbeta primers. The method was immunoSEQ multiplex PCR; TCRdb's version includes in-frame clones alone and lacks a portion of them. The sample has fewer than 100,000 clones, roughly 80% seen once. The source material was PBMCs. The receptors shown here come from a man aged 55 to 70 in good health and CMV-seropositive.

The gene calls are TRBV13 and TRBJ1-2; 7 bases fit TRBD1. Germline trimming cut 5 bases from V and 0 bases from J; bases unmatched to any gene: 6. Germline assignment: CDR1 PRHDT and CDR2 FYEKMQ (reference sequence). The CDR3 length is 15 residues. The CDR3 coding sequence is TGTGCCAGCAGCCCACCGGGACAGCCTAACTATGGCTACACCTTC. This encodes CASSPPGQPNYGYTF.

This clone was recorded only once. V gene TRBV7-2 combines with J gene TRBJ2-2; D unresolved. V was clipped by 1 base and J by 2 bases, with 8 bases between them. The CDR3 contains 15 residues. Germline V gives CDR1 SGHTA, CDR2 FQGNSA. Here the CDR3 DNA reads TGTGCCAGCAGCTTAGGGGCAGTAAACACCGGGGAGCTGTTTTTT. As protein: CASSLGAVNTGELFF. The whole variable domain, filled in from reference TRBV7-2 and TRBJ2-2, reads GAGVSQSPSNKVTEKGKDVELRCDPISGHTALYWYRQSLGQGLEFLIYFQGNSAPDKSGLPSDRFSAERTGGSVSTLTIQRTQQEDSAVYLCASSLGAVNTGELFFGEGSRLTVL.